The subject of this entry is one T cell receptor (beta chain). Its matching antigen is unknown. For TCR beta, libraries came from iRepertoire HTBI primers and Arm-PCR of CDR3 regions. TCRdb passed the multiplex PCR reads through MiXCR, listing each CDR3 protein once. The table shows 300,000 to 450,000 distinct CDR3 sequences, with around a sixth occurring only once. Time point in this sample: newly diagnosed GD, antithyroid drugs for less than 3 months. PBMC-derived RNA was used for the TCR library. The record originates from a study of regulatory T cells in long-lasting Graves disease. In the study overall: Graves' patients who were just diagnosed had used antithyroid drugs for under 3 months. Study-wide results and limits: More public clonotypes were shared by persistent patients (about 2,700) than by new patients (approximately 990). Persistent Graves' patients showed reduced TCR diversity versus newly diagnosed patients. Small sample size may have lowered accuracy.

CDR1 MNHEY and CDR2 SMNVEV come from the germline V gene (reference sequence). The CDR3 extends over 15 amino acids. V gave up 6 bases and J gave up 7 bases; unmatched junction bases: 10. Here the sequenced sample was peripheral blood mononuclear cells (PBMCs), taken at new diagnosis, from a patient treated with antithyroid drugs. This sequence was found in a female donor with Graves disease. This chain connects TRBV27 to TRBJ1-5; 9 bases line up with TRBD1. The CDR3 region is CASRITGGAKQPQHF. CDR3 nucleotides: TGTGCCAGCAGGATCACAGGGGGCGCCAAGCAGCCCCAGCATTTT.